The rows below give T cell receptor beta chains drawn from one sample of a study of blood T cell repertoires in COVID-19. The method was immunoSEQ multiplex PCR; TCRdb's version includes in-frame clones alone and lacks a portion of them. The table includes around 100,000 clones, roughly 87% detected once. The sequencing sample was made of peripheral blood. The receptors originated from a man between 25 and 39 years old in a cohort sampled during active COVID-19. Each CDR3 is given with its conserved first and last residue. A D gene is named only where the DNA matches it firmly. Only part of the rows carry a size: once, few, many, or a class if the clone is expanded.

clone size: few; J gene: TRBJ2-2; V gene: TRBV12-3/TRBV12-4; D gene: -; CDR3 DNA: TGTGCCAGCAGTCAGTCCAACACCGGGGAGCTGTTTTTT; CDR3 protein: CASSQSNTGELFF
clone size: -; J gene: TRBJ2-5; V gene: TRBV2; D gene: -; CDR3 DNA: TGTGCCAGCAGTCAACAAGAGACCCAGTACTTC; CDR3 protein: CASSQQETQYF
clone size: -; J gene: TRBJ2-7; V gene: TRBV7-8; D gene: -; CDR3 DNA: TGTGCCAGCAGCTTAGCGGCGCAGGGCGCCCACGAGCAGTACTTC; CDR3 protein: CASSLAAQGAHEQYF
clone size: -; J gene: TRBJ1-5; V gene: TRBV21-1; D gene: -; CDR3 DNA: TGTGCCATCCTCCGGGACAGGGACCAAAGGGGCAATCAGCCCCAGCATTTT; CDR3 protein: CAILRDRDQRGNQPQHF
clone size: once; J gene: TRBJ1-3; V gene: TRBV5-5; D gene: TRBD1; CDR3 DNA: TGTGCCACATCCCGGGACAGGAGCTCTGGAAACACCATATATTTT; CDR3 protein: CATSRDRSSGNTIYF
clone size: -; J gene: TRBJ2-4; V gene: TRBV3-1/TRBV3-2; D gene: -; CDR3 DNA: TGTGCCAGCAGCCAAGATTTTAAGGACTCAAAAGGGTCCAAAAACATTCAGTACTTC; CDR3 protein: CASSQDFKDSKGSKNIQYF
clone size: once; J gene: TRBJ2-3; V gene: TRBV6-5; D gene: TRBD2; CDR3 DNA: TGTGCCAGCGGGAGGGGCACAGATACGCAGTATTTT; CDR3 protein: CASGRGTDTQYF
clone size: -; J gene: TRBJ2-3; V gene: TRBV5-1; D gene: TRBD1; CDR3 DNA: TGCGCCAGCAGCTTGGGGGACAGGGGCGCAGATACGCAGTATTTT; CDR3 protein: CASSLGDRGADTQYF
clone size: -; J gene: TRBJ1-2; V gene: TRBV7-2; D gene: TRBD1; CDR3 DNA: TGTGCCAGCAGCCTCCTCGCGGGACAGGATAACTATGGCTACACCTTC; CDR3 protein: CASSLLAGQDNYGYTF
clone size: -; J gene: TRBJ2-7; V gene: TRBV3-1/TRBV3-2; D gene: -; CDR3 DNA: TGTGCCAGCAGCCAAGAACAGAGCTCCTACGAGCAGTACTTC; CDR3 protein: CASSQEQSSYEQYF
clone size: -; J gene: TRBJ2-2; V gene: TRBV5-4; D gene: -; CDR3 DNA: TGTGCCAGCAGCTTCGGTAGTACAGGGACCACCGGGGAGCTGTTTTTT; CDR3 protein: CASSFGSTGTTGELFF
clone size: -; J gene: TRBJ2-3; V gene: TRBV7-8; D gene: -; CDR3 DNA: TGTGCCAGCAGCTTTACCGGGGAGGCGCAGTATTTT; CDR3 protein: CASSFTGEAQYF
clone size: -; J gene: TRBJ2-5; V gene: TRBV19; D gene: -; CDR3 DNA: TGTGCCAGTAGTTGGGGGGAGGAGACCCAGTACTTC; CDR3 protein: CASSWGEETQYF
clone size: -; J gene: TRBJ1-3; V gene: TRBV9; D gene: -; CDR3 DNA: TGTGCCAGCAGTCACAGTCCGGGACAAGGAAACACCATATATTTT; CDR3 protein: CASSHSPGQGNTIYF
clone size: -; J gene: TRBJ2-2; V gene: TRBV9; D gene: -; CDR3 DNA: TGTGCCAGCAGCGTAGCTCTGTCGGGGGTTACCGGGGAGCTGTTTTTT; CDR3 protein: CASSVALSGVTGELFF
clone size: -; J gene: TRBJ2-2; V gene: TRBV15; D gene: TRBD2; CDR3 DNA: TGTGCCACCAGCAGAGATTTGGGGAGGGGACACACCGGGGAGCTGTTTTTT; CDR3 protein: CATSRDLGRGHTGELFF
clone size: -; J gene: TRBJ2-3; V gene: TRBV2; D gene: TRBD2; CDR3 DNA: TGTGCCAGCAGTGCCAGCGGGGGGCAGCGCACAGATACGCAGTATTTT; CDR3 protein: CASSASGGQRTDTQYF
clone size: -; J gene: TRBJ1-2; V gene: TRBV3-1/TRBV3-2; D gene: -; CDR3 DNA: TGTGCCAGCAGCACTACAGGGATGGACTATGGCTACACCTTC; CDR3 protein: CASSTTGMDYGYTF
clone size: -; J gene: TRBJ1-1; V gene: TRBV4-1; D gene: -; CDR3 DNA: TGCGCCAGCAGCCAAACAGTTATAATGAACACTGAAGCTTTCTTT; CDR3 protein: CASSQTVIMNTEAFF
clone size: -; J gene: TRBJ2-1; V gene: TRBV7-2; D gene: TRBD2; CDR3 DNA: TGTGCCAGCAGCTTAGCCTTTACGCTAGAGGGGAGGGGAGTCTACAATGAGCAGTTCTTC; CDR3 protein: CASSLAFTLEGRGVYNEQFF
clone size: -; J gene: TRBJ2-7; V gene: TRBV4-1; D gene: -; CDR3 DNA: TGCGCCAGCAGCCAAACGTCCCAGGGGTACGAGCAGTACTTC; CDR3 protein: CASSQTSQGYEQYF
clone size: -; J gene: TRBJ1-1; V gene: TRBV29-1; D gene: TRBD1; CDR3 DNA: TGCAGCGGCCAGACAGGGTGGAACACTGAAGCTTTCTTT; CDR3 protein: CSGQTGWNTEAFF
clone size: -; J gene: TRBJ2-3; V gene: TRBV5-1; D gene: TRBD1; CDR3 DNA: TGCGCCAGCAGCTTGGATCCCCAGGGGGAGACAGATACGCAGTATTTT; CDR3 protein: CASSLDPQGETDTQYF
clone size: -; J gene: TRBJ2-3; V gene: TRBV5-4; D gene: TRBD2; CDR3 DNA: TGTGCCAGCAGCTTGAGAGTAGCGGGGCCCTTTACAGATACGCAGTATTTT; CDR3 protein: CASSLRVAGPFTDTQYF
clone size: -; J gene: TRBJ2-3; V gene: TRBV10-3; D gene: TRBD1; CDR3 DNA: TGTGCCATCAGTAGCACCACAGGGGGCGGAACAGATACGCAGTATTTT; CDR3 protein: CAISSTTGGGTDTQYF
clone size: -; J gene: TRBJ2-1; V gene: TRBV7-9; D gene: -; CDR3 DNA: TGTGCCAGCAGCTCTCAGGGTCCCAATGAGCAGTTCTTC; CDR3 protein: CASSSQGPNEQFF
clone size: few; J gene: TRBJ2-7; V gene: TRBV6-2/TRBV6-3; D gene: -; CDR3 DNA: TGTGCCAGCAGCAGGAGGGAATACGAGCAGTACTTC; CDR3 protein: CASSRREYEQYF
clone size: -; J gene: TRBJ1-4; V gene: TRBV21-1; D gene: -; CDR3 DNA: TGTGCCAGCAGCGAGAGGAGGGACTGGAATGAAAAACTGTTTTTT; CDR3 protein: CASSERRDWNEKLFF
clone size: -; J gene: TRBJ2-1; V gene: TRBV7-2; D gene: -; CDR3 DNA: TGTGCCAGCAGCCCTCGGCGGAACAATGAGCAGTTCTTC; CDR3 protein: CASSPRRNNEQFF
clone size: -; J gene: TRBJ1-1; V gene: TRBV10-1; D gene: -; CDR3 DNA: TGCGCCAGCCGGGGGGTGAACACTGAAGCTTTCTTT; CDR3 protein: CASRGVNTEAFF
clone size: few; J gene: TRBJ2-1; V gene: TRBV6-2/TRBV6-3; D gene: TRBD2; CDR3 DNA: TGTGCCAGCAGTTACTCGAGTGTAGCGGGGGTCTACAATGAGCAGTTCTTC; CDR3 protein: CASSYSSVAGVYNEQFF
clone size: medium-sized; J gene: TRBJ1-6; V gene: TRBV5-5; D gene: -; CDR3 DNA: TGTGCCAGCAGCTTGACGGGGGGGAGGGCTAGATCACCCCTCCACTTT; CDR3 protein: CASSLTGGRARSPLHF
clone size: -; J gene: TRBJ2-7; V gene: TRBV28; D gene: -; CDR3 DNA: TGTGCCAGCAGTTTACCCGGGAACTCCTACGAGCAGTACTTC; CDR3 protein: CASSLPGNSYEQYF
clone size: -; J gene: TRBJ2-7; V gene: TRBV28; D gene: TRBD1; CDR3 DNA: TGTGCCAGCAGTTTGACAGGGGGTTTGGGAGAGCAGTACTTC; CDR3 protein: CASSLTGGLGEQYF
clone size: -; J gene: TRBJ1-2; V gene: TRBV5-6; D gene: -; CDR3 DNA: TGTGCCAGCAGCTTGGAAACCGGCAGGATGAACTATGGCTACACCTTC; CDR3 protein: CASSLETGRMNYGYTF
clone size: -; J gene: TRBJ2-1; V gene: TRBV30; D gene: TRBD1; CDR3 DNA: TGTGCCTGGAGTGTCCCCGGGACAGGGGACAATGAGCAGTTCTTC; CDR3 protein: CAWSVPGTGDNEQFF
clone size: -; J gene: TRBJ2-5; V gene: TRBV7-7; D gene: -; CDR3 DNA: TGTGCCAGCAGCTTAGACAACACAGGGCAAGAGACCCAGTACTTC; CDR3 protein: CASSLDNTGQETQYF
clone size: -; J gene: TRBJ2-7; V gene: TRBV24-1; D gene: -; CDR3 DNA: TGTGCCACCACGGAGGAAAACACTCCCCTTCTTTACGAGCAGTACTTC; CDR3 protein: CATTEENTPLLYEQYF
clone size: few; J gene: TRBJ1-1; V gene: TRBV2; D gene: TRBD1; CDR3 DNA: TGTGCCAGCAGTCTTACAGGGGAGAGCACTGAAGCTTTCTTT; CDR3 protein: CASSLTGESTEAFF
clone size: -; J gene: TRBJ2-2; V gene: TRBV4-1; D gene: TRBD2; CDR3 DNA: TGCGCCAGCAAGTCTACTCGCGGGGGGGTCAGGGCCGGGGAGCTGTTTTTT; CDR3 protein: CASKSTRGGVRAGELFF
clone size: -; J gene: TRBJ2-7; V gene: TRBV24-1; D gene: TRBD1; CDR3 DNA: TGTGCCACCAGTGACCTGGGACAGCCCCACGAGCAGTACTTC; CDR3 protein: CATSDLGQPHEQYF